The entry below describes one T cell receptor (beta chain). This entry belongs to a study of blood T cell repertoires in COVID-19. V dropped 6 bases and J dropped 5; count of bases not matched to a gene: 6. CDR3 length: 14 residues. Germline V gene lookup returns CDR1 SQVTM and CDR2 ANQGSEA. Sequencing used immunoSEQ multiplex PCR; TCRdb keeps in-frame clones, though not all of them. Here the sample spans under 200,000 clones, approximately 89% being singletons. The sequence was collected from a man in his 70s with acute or convalescent COVID-19. Sequences were obtained from peripheral blood. The chain joins TRBV29-1 to TRBJ2-5, with 13 positions matching TRBD2. CDR3 in DNA: TGCAGCGTAGGACTAGCGGGAGTCGGTGAGACCCAGTACTTC. Its translation: CSVGLAGVGETQYF.